These 26 T cell receptor beta chains came from one sample sequenced in a study of blood T cell repertoires in COVID-19. TCRdb's table, derived via immunoSEQ multiplex PCR, lists solely in-frame clones and lacks some. This table holds nearly 200,000 clones, approximately 88% found once. Sequencing input: PBMCs or T cells enriched from blood (not recorded which). Every receptor here comes from a woman younger than 30 who had recovered from COVID-19.

V gene TRBV5-1 combines with J gene TRBJ2-6, with D unresolved. CDR3 length: 15 residues. CDR1 is SGHRS and CDR2 is YFSETQ in the germline V gene. Trimming cost V 1 base and J 0 bases, with 5 bases left between them. The CDR3 is CASSLYFSGANVLTF. The CDR3 nucleotides read TGCGCCAGCAGCTTGTATTTCTCTGGGGCCAACGTCCTGACTTTC.

The genes are TRBV7-9 and TRBJ1-2; TRBD1 matches at 7 bases. V shed 5 bases and J 7 bases; nucleotides not matched to a gene: 13. This CDR3 is 15 amino acids long. The germline gives CDR1 SEHNR, CDR2 FQNEAQ (reference sequence). CDR3 amino acids: CASSHVNRGLGGYTF. In DNA form, the CDR3 reads TGTGCCAGCAGCCACGTGAACAGGGGTTTGGGTGGCTACACCTTC. Variable domain in full (rest from reference TRBV7-9 and TRBJ1-2): DTGVSQNPRHKITKRGQNVTFRCDPISEHNRLYWYRQTLGQGPEFLTYFQNEAQLEKSRLLSDRFSAERPKGSFSTLEIQRTEQGDSAMYLCASSHVNRGLGGYTFGSGTRLTVV.

This rearrangement joins TRBV2 to TRBJ1-5, with D unresolved. The CDR3 is 15 residues long. V gave up 1 base and J gave up 0 bases, with 7 bases separating them. Germline V gene data show CDR1 as SNHLY and CDR2 as FYNNEI. The CDR3 sequence: CASSEESLSNQPQHF. CDR3 in DNA: TGTGCCAGCAGTGAAGAGAGCCTTAGCAATCAGCCCCAGCATTTT.

The V and J genes are TRBV28 and TRBJ1-2, with TRBD1 matching over 8 bases. The germline CDR1 and CDR2 sequences are MDHEN and SYDVKM. This CDR3 spans 14 amino acids. After removal of 5 bases from V and 8 bases from J, the junction contained 10 bases not matched to a gene. The DNA for the CDR3 is TGTGCCAGCAGTGCGAAGGACAGGGTGGCCGGCTACACCTTC. Translation: CASSAKDRVAGYTF.

The chain links TRBV15 to TRBJ2-5, with D maybe TRBD1 (6 bases). The length of the CDR3 is 14 residues. Trimming left V 3 bases short and J 3 bases short, with 11 bases between. CDR1 LNHNV and CDR2 YYDKDF come from the germline V gene (reference sequence). The CDR3, as DNA: TGTGCCACCAGCAGCACCGGGACAAAAGAGACCCAGTACTTC. It is translated as CATSSTGTKETQYF.

Written as DNA, the CDR3 is TGTGCCAGCAGCTTTTCGGGGGAGACCCAGTACTTC. As protein: CASSFSGETQYF. The chain carries TRBV5-5 and TRBJ2-5, with D possibly TRBD2 on 5 matching bases. This CDR3 is built from 12 residues. Trimming left V 2 bases short and J 5 bases short, with 7 bases between. Germline CDR1 reads SGHKS; CDR2 reads YYEKEE (reference sequence).

V usage is TRBV30 and J usage is TRBJ2-1; TRBD1 agrees at 8 bases. The CDR3 is 14 amino acids. Germline CDR1 reads GTSNPN; CDR2 reads SVGIG (reference sequence). The V gene end was trimmed by 2 bases and the J gene end by 6 bases; junction bases not matched to a gene: 6. The CDR3 is CAWSSGQAGNEQFF. The CDR3 bases are TGTGCCTGGAGTTCGGGACAGGCGGGCAATGAGCAGTTCTTC.

The chain joins TRBV10-3 to TRBJ1-2, with TRBD1 matching 10 bases. The CDR3 runs to 17 residues. After removal of 0 bases from V and 6 bases from J, the junction contained 10 bases not matched to a gene. Germline loops: CDR1 ENHRY, CDR2 SYGVKD. In nucleotides, the CDR3 is TGTGCCATCAGTGAGTCGGTGGGACAGGGGAGAATGGATGGCTACACCTTC. This gives the protein CAISESVGQGRMDGYTF.

In this sample, this clone turned up a few times. Written as DNA, the CDR3 is TGTGCCAGCAGCCGGACTAGGGGGGACTACGAGCAGTACTTC. Translating it yields CASSRTRGDYEQYF. V gene TRBV11-2 combines with J gene TRBJ2-7, with TRBD2 as a possible D gene (7 bases). The germline gives CDR1 SGHAT, CDR2 FQNNGV. The V gene lost 5 bases and the J gene lost 3 bases, with 14 bases spanning the gap. This CDR3 is 14 amino acids long. The whole variable domain, filled in from reference TRBV11-2 and TRBJ2-7, reads EAGVAQSPRYKIIEKRQSVAFWCNPISGHATLYWYQQILGQGPKLLIQFQNNGVVDDSQLPKDRFSAERLKGVDSTLKIQPAKLEDSAVYLCASSRTRGDYEQYFGPGTRLTVT.

CDR3 sequence: CASTRSGGNNSPLHF. CDR3 in DNA: TGTGCCAGTACCAGGTCGGGGGGCAATAATTCACCCCTCCACTTT. V usage is TRBV19 and J usage is TRBJ1-6; tentatively, D is TRBD1 (6 bases). Trimming shortened V by 7 bases and J by 5 bases, and 15 bases separated the two germline ends. Germline CDR1 reads LNHDA; CDR2 reads SQIVND (reference sequence). The CDR3 has 15 amino acids.

The V and J genes are TRBV27 and TRBJ2-1; TRBD1 agrees at 9 bases. V dropped 4 bases and J dropped 5; count of bases not matched to a gene: 9. Germline CDR1 is MNHEY and CDR2 is SMNVEV (reference sequence). CDR3 size: 16 residues. The CDR3 spells CASSWRPGQGNNEQFF. In DNA form, the CDR3 reads TGTGCCAGCAGTTGGAGACCGGGACAGGGCAACAATGAGCAGTTCTTC.

The V and J genes are TRBV7-9 and TRBJ2-7, with 9 bases that match TRBD1. V shed 3 bases, J shed 5 bases, and the junction held 5 bases outside the gene matches. CDR1 and CDR2 (germline): SEHNR, FQNEAQ (reference sequence). CDR3 size: 14 residues. CDR3 sequence reads: CASSFLTGGNEQYF. The CDR3 nucleotides are TGTGCCAGCAGCTTCCTAACAGGGGGCAACGAGCAGTACTTC.

The rearrangement joins TRBV9 to TRBJ1-2; D uncertain. Germline CDR1 reads SGDLS; CDR2 reads YYNGEE. This CDR3 has 13 amino acids. Trimming removed 0 bases at V and 8 bases at J, with 11 bases between. The CDR3 DNA sequence: TGTGCCAGCAGCGTAGACTATGCGGGGGGCTACACCTTC. Its translation: CASSVDYAGGYTF. Full variable domain (rest looked up from reference TRBV9 and TRBJ1-2): DSGVTQTPKHLITATGQRVTLRCSPRSGDLSVYWYQQSLDQGLQFLIQYYNGEERAKGNILERFSAQQFPDLHSELNLSSLELGDSALYFCASSVDYAGGYTFGSGTRLTVV.

The chain has TRBV7-6 and TRBJ2-7, with D possibly matching TRBD1 (6 bases). Germline V gene lookup returns CDR1 SGHVS and CDR2 FNYEAQ. Deletions cut 2 bases from V and 2 bases from J, with 13 bases between. The CDR3 has 15 amino acids. The CDR3 nucleotides read TGTGCCAGCAGCTTATCGACAGGTAGAACCTACGAGCAGTACTTC. Translating it yields CASSLSTGRTYEQYF.

This clone was seen a single time. The rearrangement uses TRBV19 and TRBJ2-5; 11 nucleotides line up with TRBD1. J was trimmed by 1 base and V by 6 bases; bases with no gene match: 4. Germline CDR1 LNHDA, CDR2 SQIVND (reference sequence). The CDR3 is made up of 15 amino acids. The CDR3 DNA sequence: TGTGCCAGTAGGAGAGGACAGGGGGCCCAAGAGACCCAGTACTTC. Its translation is CASRRGQGAQETQYF.

The chain recombines TRBV2 with TRBJ1-3; D not resolved. Trimming removed 6 bases from V and 4 bases from J, with 10 bases in between. The CDR3 sequence is 13 residues long. Germline V CDR1 and CDR2: SNHLY, FYNNEI. CDR3 loop: CASSYDTGNTIYF. The DNA for the CDR3 is TGTGCCAGCAGCTATGATACGGGAAACACCATATATTTT. The whole variable domain, remainder taken from reference TRBV2 and TRBJ1-3, is EPEVTQTPSHQVTQMGQEVILRCVPISNHLYFYWYRQILGQKVEFLVSFYNNEISEKSEIFDDQFSVERPDGSNFTLKIRSTKLEDSAMYFCASSYDTGNTIYFGEGSWLTVV.

In this sample, this clone turned up once. The rearrangement links TRBV5-6 to TRBJ2-3; TRBD2 is a possible D gene (5 bases). This CDR3 has 17 amino acids. Germline CDR1 is SGHDT and CDR2 is YYEEEE. V was pared by 3 bases and J by 0 bases, with 17 bases between. CDR3 residues: CASSSLGKRSSTDTQYF. CDR3 coding DNA: TGTGCCAGCAGCTCCCTCGGAAAGCGGAGTAGCACAGATACGCAGTATTTT.

The rearrangement links TRBV12-2 to TRBJ2-2; the listed D gene, TRBD1, was not tested against the DNA. TRBV12-2 constitutes a pseudogene. The CDR3 is 21 residues long. CDR3 nucleotide sequence: TGTGCAAGTCGCGTCGCCTACAGGGTCCCTCGCTCTGAGGTCGTCGCCGGGGAGCTGTTTTTT. It encodes CASRVAYRVPRSEVVAGELFF.

V is TRBV7-8 and J is TRBJ1-4, with TRBD1 matching over 8 bases. The CDR3 is 15 amino acids. Losses at the gene ends were 5 bases for V and 7 bases for J; bases not matched to a gene: 9. CDR1 and CDR2 from the germline V gene are SGHVS and FQNEAQ. This CDR3 is CASSDRGREIEKLFF. In nucleotides, the CDR3 is TGTGCCAGCAGCGACAGGGGCAGGGAAATTGAAAAACTGTTTTTT.

Only a few counts were recorded for this clone. The chain carries TRBV19 and TRBJ1-5, with D possibly being TRBD1 (5 bases). The CDR3 extends over 14 amino acids. Germline assignment: CDR1 LNHDA and CDR2 SQIVND (reference sequence). Trimming stripped 2 bases from V and 4 bases from J, with 9 bases between. CDR3 DNA: TGTGCCAGTAGTATAAGACAGATTAATCAGCCCCAGCATTTT. Its translation: CASSIRQINQPQHF.

V gene TRBV28 combines with J gene TRBJ1-1, with 8 bases matching TRBD1. The junction had 6 bases not matched to a gene; V was cut back by 4 bases and J by 5 bases. Germline lookup yields CDR1 MDHEN and CDR2 SYDVKM. The CDR3 sequence is 14 residues long. The CDR3 is CASSSQGDRTEAFF. In nucleotides, the CDR3 is TGTGCCAGCAGTTCACAGGGGGATCGGACTGAAGCTTTCTTT.

V usage is TRBV2 and J usage is TRBJ1-3; TRBD1 agrees at 7 bases. The CDR3 is made up of 15 amino acids. The germline gives CDR1 SNHLY, CDR2 FYNNEI. The trim removed 6 bases at V and 1 base at J, leaving 6 bases unmatched. The CDR3 sequence: CASRGDRASGNTIYF. Written as DNA, the CDR3 is TGTGCCAGCAGGGGTGACAGGGCATCTGGAAACACCATATATTTT.

V gene TRBV23-1 combines with J gene TRBJ1-5; 9 positions agree with TRBD1. TRBV23-1 is identified as an open reading frame with a role that is uncertain. With V trimmed by 3 bases and J by 1 base, 7 bases remained unmatched. This CDR3 spans 17 amino acids. CDR3: CASSHSRDRASNQPQHF. The CDR3 region has the DNA TGCGCCAGCAGTCATTCCCGGGACAGGGCCAGCAATCAGCCCCAGCATTTT.

A single count supports this clone. J is TRBJ2-4 and V is TRBV27, with TRBD1 matching over 10 bases. The ends lost 5 bases at V and 1 base at J; junction bases unmatched: 8. The CDR3 covers 17 residues. From germline, CDR1 is MNHEY and CDR2 SMNVEV (reference sequence). The CDR3 spells CASSPGTGVRAKNIQYF. The CDR3 bases are TGTGCCAGCAGTCCCGGGACAGGGGTTCGGGCCAAAAACATTCAGTACTTC.

This clone was seen a few times. The genes are TRBV30 and TRBJ1-2, with D unclear. V gave up 3 bases and J gave up 2 bases, with 13 bases separating them. Germline CDR1 is GTSNPN and CDR2 is SVGIG (reference sequence). The CDR3 loop spans 14 amino acids. The CDR3 here is CAWREKGVNYGYTF. CDR3 nucleotide sequence: TGTGCCTGGAGAGAAAAAGGAGTAAACTATGGCTACACCTTC.

The V call is TRBV7-2, the J call TRBJ1-1; D gene ambiguous. Germline V gene data show CDR1 as SGHTA and CDR2 as FQGNSA. V was shortened by 3 bases and J by 0 bases, with 11 bases between the two germline ends. The CDR3 has 15 residues. CDR3: CASSFPGILNTEAFF. CDR3 sequence (DNA): TGTGCCAGCAGCTTTCCGGGGATATTGAACACTGAAGCTTTCTTT. Full variable domain (rest looked up from reference TRBV7-2 and TRBJ1-1): GAGVSQSPSNKVTEKGKDVELRCDPISGHTALYWYRQSLGQGLEFLIYFQGNSAPDKSGLPSDRFSAERTGGSVSTLTIQRTQQEDSAVYLCASSFPGILNTEAFFGQGTRLTVV.